This T cell receptor (beta chain) comes out of a study of shared clonotypes between healthy human individuals (dated by TCRdb to the early 2020s). Describing the broader study: A few men and a couple of women, aged 18 to 49 years, made up the cohort. For each donor, CD4 naive and CD4 memory were each run on three plates, CD8 naive on two plates, and CD8 memory on one plate. The study deeply sequenced blood TCR repertoires of about 5 healthy adults to estimate repertoire size and the extent of clonotype sharing between individuals. To increase sequencing depth and limit assay-specific biases, TCR repertoire library preparation and sequencing were carried out by different laboratories using diverse techniques. Per donor, leukapheresis produced somewhere between about 0.8 and 9 billion PBMCs.

As to this clone: Its antigen is currently not known. No base quality values were provided; no much bigger clone lies one nucleotide off.

The donors were healthy, HIV-negative adults with no recently reported acute infections or vaccinations. All donors were Caucasian adults living in Nashville, Tennessee, USA. CD4+ T cells were enriched by magnetic negative selection; naive cells were then positively selected on CD45RA, and the negative fraction formed the memory subset. After blood collection by leukapheresis, PBMCs were isolated using Ficoll-Histopaque density gradient centrifugation and then cryopreserved in the vapor phase of liquid nitrogen. Analytical flow cytometry was used to check the purity and quantity of each magnetically sorted T cell population. Genomic DNA was isolated from each sorted fraction and quantified by UV absorbance on a Nanodrop 2000c. What the authors observed across the whole study: Pairwise subsampling indicated that sequencing depth was expected to affect the degree of clonotype sharing among donors. Rarefaction of sorted-subset datasets indicated incomplete sequencing despite the large sequencing depth. Estimated clonotype richness was generally larger for naive than for memory subsets. About 5% of naive CD4, around 4% of naive CD8, about 2.5% of memory CD4, and less than 0.45% of memory CD8 clonotypes were shared across several donors. The genetic and exposure-history diversity represented was limited by the small number of donors. Clonotypes shared by all four sorted-subset donors showed higher generation probabilities than non-shared clonotypes. Sampling was restricted to blood, and TCR repertoires in tissue are likely to differ from TCR repertoires in blood.

Using the deep immunoSEQ assay, multiplex PCR amplified TCR CDR3 regions from genomic DNA. Extracted genomic DNA from each cell subset was spread evenly across all wells of several immunoSEQ 96-well plates, with each plate serving as a replicate. For sorted subsets, about 200 ng genomic DNA, equal to some 30,000 T cell genomes, was loaded into each replicate PCR. The purified libraries were quantified using a Qubit 3.0 fluorometer, sized with a Bioanalyzer 2100, and then quantified again using the KAPA Library Quantification kit. Each immunoSEQ 96-well plate was sequenced on its own single-read 150-cycle Illumina NextSeq 550 flow cell. The study's own analysis went as follows. Because only junctional sequences without quality scores were contained in the immunoSEQ output, filtering matching that applied to full-length reads could not be performed. To assign V/J genes and CDR3, sequences were annotated against IMGT germline references using PyIR, a Python wrapper for IgBLAST v1.9. Reads were filtered out if the reads had weak V/J assignments (E-value above 1e-6), no CDR3, stop codons, out-of-frame junctions, or ambiguous translated residues. V3J clonotypes were defined as sequences sharing the same inferred V gene, J gene, and CDR3 amino acid sequence. Percentage overlap between repertoires was calculated by dividing the number of shared unique clonotypes by the size of the smaller repertoire. Repertoire richness was assessed with RTK rarefaction, the Chao1 estimator, and Recon v2.1 estimates of unobserved clonotypes. Generation probabilities for all TCRbeta clonotypes obtained by the gDNA method from a handful of donors were computed using OLGA. TCRdb obtained this table from immuneACCESS and retained in-frame rearrangements with V and J assigned. These tables miss some clones; where compared with another copy, unresolved V genes account for less than half of the shortfall, and the remainder is unexplained. The DNA was the basis for D and trimming; V, J and clone size are from that table. The sample table lists fewer than 2.5 million clones, more than 85% of them with a count of one. The top ten clonotypes cover roughly 0.39% of the sample.

The source material was naive CD4+ T cells from PBMCs. What the cell subset or site label conveys for this sample: CD45RA+ positively selected. The sequence came from a man between 18 and 29 years old in good health. Some clones in this sample may be carry-over from other donors' samples.

The CDR3 region: CASSVIAGLGQGSQYF. Read as DNA, the sequence is TGTGCCAGCAGTGTAATAGCGGGGTTGGGTCAGGGGTCCCAGTACTTC. The chain is encoded by TRBV6-1 joined to TRBJ2-5; 8 central nucleotides agree with TRBD2. V is pruned by 4 bases and J by 9 bases, leaving 16 bases of the junction without a gene match. CDR1 and CDR2 are drawn from the germline V gene: MNHNS, SASEGT. Counted from cysteine to phenylalanine, this CDR3 has 16 amino acids. Solely the CDR3 DNA is kept, with 48 bases framed from the first base.